This TCR beta chain was recorded in a study of T cells in Graves' hyperthyroidism and ophthalmopathy. Study-wide results and limits: Stable hyperthyroidism was told apart from ophthalmopathy by a model built on 13 V-J features. Ophthalmopathy was identified by the model a median about 6.8 months ahead of onset.

Sampled blood dates from first hyperthyroidism diagnosis, and it precedes any ophthalmopathy symptoms. Amplified TCR beta CDR3 regions derived from RNA transcripts. HTBI primers were employed in a first-round RT-PCR of the TCR CDR3. TCRdb used MiXCR to reprocess the multiplex PCR reads, holding one entry per CDR3 protein. The repertoire holds approximately 370,000 distinct CDR3 sequences, about 18% seen once, with 30% to 35% in the top ten. This CDR3 spans 15 amino acids. The V end lost 5 bases, the J end lost 0 bases, and 11 bases lay between the germline ends. Germline V lookup: CDR1 GTSNPN, CDR2 SVGIG (reference sequence). The table lists this clonotype with many counts. Its specificity is not known.

Sample: blood. V is TRBV30 and J is TRBJ1-6, with unresolved D. The receptor comes from a woman aged 25 to 39 with Graves' hyperthyroidism that later progressed to Graves' ophthalmopathy. For the CDR3, the DNA is TGTGCCTGGCAGTACCGGGGCTCCTATAATTCACCCCTCCACTTT. This encodes CAWQYRGSYNSPLHF.